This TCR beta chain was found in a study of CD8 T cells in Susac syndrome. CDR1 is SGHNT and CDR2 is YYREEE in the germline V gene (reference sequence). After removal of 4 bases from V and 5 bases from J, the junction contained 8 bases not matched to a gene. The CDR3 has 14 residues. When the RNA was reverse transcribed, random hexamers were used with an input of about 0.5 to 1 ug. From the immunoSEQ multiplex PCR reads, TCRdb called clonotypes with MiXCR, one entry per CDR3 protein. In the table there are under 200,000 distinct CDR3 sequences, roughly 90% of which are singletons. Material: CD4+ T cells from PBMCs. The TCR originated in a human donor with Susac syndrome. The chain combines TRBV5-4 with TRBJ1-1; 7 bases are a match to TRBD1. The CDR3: CASSGRQGETEAFF. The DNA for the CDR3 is TGTGCCAGCAGCGGGCGACAGGGAGAAACTGAAGCTTTCTTT.